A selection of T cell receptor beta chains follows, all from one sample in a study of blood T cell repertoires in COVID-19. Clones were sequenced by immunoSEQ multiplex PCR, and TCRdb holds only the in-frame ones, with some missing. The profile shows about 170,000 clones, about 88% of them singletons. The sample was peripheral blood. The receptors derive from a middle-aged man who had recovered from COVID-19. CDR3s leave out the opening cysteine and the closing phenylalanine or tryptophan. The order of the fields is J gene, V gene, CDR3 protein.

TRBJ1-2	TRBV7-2	ASSFFSGVGYT
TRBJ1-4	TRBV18	ASSPSQTGVRLGATNEKLF
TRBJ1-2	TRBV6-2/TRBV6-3	ASSTGTARN
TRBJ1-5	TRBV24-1	ATSETTADQPQH
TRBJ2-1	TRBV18	ASSKERTPGLASNEQF
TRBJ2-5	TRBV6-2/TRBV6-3	ASSKRGTPQETQY
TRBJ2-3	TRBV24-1	ATGHRGTDTQY
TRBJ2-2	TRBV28	ASTLNGGTGELF
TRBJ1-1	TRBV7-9	ASSFEIQGGEAF
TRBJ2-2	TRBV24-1	ATSDFSRATGELF
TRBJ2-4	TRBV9	ASGGTGRTNIQY
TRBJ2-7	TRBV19	ASTPGTRPIWY
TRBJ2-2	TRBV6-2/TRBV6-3	ASSSRGDTGELF
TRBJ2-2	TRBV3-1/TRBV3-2	ASSQGRGSGELF
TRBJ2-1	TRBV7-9	ASSLDSALAGGNEQF
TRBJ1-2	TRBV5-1	ASSRGALPNYGYT
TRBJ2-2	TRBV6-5	ASSPTELNTGELF
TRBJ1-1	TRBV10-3	ATAQGANTEAF
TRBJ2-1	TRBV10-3	AISGSTAGNEQF
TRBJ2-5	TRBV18	ASSPQEGAGKTQY
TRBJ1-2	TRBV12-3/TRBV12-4	ASSGDRNYGYT
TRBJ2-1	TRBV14	ASSLPGTGGNEQF
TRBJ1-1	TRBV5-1	ASSLGQANTEAF
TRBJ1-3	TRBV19	ASSQYGVVSSSGNTIY
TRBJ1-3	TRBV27	ASRPGQRSGNTIY
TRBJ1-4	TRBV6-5	ASSLQGGGGEKLF
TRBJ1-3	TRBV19	ASSGWDRGNTIY
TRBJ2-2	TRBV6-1	ASSARDRGETGELF
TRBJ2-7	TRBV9	ASSALDEQY
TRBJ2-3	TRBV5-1	ASSGGGLAASTDTQY